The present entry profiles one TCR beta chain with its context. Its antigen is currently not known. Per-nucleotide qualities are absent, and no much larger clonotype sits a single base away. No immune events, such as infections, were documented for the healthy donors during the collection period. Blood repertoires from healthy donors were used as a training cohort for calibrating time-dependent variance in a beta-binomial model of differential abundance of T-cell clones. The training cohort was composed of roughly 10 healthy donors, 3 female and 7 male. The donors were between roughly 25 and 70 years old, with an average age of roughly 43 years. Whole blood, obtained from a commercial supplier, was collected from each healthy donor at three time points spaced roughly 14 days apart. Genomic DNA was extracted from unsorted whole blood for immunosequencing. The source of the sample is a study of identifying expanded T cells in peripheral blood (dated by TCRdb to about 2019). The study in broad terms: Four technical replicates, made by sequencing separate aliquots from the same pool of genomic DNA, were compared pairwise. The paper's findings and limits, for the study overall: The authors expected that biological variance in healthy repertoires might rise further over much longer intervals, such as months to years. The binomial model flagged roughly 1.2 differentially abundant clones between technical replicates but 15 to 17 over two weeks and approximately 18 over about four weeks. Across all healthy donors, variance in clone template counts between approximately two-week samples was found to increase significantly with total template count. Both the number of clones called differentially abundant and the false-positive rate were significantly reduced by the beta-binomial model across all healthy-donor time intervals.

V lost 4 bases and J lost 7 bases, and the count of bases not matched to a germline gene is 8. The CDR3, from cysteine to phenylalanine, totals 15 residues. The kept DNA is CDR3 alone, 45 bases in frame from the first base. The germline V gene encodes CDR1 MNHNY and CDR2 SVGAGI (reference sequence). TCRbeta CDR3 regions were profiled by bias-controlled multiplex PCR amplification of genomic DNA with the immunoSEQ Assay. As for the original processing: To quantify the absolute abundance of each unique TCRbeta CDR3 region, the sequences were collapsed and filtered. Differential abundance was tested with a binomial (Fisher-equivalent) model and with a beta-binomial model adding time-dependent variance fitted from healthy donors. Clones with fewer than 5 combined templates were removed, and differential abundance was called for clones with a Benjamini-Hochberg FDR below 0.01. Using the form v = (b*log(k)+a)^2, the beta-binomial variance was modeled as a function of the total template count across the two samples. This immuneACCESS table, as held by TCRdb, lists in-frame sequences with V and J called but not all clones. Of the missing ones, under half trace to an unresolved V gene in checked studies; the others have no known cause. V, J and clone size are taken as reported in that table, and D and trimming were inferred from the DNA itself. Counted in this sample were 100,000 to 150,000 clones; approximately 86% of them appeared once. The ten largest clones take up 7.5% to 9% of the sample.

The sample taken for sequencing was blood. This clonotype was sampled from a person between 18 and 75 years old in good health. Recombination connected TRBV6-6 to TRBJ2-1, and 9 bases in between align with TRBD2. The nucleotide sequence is TGTGCCAGCAGTTCCCCGGGACTAGCAATAAATGAGCAGTTCTTC. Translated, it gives CASSSPGLAINEQFF.